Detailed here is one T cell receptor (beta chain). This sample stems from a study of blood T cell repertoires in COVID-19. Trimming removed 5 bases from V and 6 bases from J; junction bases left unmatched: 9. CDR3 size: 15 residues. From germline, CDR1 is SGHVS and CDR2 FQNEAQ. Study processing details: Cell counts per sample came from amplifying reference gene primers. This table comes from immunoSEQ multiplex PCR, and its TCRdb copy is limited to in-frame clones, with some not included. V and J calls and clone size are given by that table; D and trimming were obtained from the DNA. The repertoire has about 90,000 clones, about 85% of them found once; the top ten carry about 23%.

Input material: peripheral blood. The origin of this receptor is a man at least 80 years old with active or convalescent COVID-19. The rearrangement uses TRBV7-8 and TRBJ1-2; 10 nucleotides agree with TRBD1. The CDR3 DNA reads TGTGCCAGCAGCCTCCGGGACAGGGGTCTGGATGGCTACACCTTC. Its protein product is CASSLRDRGLDGYTF.